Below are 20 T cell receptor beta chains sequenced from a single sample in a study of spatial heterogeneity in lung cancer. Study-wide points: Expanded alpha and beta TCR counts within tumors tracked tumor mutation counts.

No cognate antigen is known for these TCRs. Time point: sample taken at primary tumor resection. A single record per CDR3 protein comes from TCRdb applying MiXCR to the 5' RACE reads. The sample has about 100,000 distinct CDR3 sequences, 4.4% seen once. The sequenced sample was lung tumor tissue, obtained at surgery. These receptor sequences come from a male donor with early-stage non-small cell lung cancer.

Written as DNA, the CDR3 is TGCAGTGCTAGGACAGAATTCGATGGCTACACCTTC. Protein product: CSARTEFDGYTF. The chain carries TRBV20-1 and TRBJ1-2; perhaps TRBD1 as D (5 bases). V lost 3 bases and J 6 bases, leaving 11 bases between the germline ends. Germline values: CDR1 DFQATT, CDR2 SNEGSKA (reference sequence). This CDR3 region has 12 residues.

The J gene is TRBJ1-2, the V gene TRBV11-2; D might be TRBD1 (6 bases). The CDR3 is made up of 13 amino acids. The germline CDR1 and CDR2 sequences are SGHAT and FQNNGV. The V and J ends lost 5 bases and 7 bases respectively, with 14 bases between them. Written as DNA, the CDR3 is TGTGCCAGCAGCCAAGGGGGTCTGTTTGGCTACACCTTC. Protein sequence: CASSQGGLFGYTF.

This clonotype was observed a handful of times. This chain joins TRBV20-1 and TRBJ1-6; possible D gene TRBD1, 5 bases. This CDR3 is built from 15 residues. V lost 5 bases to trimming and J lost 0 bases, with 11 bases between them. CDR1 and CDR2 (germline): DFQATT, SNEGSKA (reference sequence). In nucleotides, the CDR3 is TGCAGTGCTTGGACACCAAGCTCCTATAATTCACCCCTCCACTTT. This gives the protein CSAWTPSSYNSPLHF.

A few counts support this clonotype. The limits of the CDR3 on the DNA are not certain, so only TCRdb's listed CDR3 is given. CDR3 loop: CSARVGTGSREQHF. The chain joins TRBV20-1 to TRBJ2-7; the table assigns TRBD1, which was not confirmed against the DNA. The germline V gene has CDR1 DFQATT and CDR2 SNEGSKA (reference sequence). The CDR3 extends over 14 residues, inclusive of both ends.

CDR3 nucleotides: TGTGCCAGCAGTTACTTCGGGAGGGAGAAGAGGGAGACCCAGTACTTC. Encoded protein: CASSYFGREKRETQYF. The V call is TRBV6-5, the J call TRBJ2-5; 8 bases match TRBD2. CDR3 length: 16 residues. CDR1 MNHEY and CDR2 SVGAGI come from the germline V gene. The V segment lost 1 base and the J segment 5 bases; nucleotides outside the gene matches: 9.

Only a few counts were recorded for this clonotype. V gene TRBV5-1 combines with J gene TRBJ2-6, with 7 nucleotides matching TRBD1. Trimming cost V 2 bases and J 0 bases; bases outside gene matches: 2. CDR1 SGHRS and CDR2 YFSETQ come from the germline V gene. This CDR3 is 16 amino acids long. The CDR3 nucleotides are TGCGCCAGCAGCTTCGGACAGGCCTCTGGGGCCAACGTCCTGACTTTC. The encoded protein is CASSFGQASGANVLTF.

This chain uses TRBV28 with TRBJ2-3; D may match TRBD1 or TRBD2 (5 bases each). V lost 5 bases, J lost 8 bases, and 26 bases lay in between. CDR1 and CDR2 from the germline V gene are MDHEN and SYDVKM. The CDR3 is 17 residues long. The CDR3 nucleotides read TGTGCCAGCAGTCGCACCAGCGGAGCCCCAGGGATGAGTACGCAGTATTTT. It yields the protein CASSRTSGAPGMSTQYF.

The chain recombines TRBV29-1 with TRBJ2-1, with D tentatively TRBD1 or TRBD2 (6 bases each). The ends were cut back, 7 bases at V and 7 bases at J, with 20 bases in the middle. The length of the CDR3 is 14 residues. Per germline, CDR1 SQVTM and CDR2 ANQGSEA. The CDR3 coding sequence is TGCAGCGGGTGGACAGTGAGGAGGGGAAATGAGCAGTTCTTC. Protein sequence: CSGWTVRRGNEQFF.

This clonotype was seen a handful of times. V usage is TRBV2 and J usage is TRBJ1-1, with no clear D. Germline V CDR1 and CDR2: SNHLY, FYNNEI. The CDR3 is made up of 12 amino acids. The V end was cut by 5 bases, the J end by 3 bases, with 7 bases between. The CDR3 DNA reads TGTGCCAGCAGTTATGTCCACACTGAAGCTTTCTTT. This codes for CASSYVHTEAFF.

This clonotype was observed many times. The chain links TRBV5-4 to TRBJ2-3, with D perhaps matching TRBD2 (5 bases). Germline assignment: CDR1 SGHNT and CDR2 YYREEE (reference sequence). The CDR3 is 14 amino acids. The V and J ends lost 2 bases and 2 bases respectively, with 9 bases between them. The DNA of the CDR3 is TGTGCCAGCAGCTTTCCAGCGGTCACAGATACGCAGTATTTT. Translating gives CASSFPAVTDTQYF. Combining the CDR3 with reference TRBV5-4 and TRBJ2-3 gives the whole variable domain ETGVTQSPTHLIKTRGQQVTLRCSSQSGHNTVSWYQQALGQGPQFIFQYYREEENGRGNFPPRFSGLQFPNYSSELNVNALELDDSALYLCASSFPAVTDTQYFGPGTRLTVL.

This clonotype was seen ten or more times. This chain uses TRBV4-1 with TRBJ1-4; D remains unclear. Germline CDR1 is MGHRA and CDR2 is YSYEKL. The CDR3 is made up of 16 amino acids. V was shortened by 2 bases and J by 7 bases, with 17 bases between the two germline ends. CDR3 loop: CASSQRRGLEGEKLFF. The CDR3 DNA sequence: TGCGCCAGCAGCCAACGACGGGGTTTGGAGGGTGAAAAACTGTTTTTT.

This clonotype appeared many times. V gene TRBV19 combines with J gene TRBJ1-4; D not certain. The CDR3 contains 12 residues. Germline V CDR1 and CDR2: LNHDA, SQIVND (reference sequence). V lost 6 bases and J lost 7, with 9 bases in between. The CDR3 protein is CASRSGGEKLFF. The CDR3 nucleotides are TGTGCCAGTAGGAGTGGTGGTGAAAAACTGTTTTTT.

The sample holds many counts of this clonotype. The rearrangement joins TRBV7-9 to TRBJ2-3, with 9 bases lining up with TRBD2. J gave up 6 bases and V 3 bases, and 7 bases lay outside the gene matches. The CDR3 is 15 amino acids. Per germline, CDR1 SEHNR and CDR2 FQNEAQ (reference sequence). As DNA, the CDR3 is TGTGCCAGCAGCTTGGGGCTAGCGGGATTCGATACGCAGTATTTT. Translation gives CASSLGLAGFDTQYF.

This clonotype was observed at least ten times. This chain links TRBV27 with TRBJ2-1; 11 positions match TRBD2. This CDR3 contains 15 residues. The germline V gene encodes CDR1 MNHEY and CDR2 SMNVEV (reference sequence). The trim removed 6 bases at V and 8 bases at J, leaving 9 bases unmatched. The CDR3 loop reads CASSVTSGTDYEQFF. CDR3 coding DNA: TGTGCCAGCAGCGTGACTAGCGGGACCGATTATGAGCAGTTCTTC.

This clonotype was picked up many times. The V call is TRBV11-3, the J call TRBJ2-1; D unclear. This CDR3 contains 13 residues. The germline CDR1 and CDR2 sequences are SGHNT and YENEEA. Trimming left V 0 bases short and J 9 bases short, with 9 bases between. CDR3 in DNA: TGTGCCAGCAGCTTAGAGGTCCATGCTGAGCAGTTCTTC. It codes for CASSLEVHAEQFF.

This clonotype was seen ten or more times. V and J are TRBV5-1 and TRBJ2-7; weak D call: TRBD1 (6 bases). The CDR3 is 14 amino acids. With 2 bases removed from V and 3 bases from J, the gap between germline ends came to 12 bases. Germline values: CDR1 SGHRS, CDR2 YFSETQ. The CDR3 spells CASSFGQPFYEQYF. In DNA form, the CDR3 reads TGCGCCAGCAGCTTCGGACAGCCCTTCTACGAGCAGTACTTC.

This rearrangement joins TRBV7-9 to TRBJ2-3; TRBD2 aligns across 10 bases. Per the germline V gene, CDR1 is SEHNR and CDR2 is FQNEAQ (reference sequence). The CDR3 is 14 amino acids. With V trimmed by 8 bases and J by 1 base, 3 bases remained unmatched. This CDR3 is CASGGTSGTDTQYF. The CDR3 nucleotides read TGTGCCAGCGGCGGGACTAGCGGCACAGATACGCAGTATTTT.

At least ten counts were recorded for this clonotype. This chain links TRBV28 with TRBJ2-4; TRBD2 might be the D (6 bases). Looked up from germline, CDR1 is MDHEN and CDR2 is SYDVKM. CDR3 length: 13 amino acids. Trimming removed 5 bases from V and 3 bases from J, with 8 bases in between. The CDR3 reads CASSPGVKNIQYF. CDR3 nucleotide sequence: TGTGCCAGCAGTCCGGGGGTCAAAAACATTCAGTACTTC.

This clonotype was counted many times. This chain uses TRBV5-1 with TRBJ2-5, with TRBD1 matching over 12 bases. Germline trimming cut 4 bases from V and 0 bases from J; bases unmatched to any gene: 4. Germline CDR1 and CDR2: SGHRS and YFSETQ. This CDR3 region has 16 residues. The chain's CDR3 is CASSPGTGGYQETQYF. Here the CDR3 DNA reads TGCGCCAGCAGCCCGGGGACAGGGGGCTACCAAGAGACCCAGTACTTC.

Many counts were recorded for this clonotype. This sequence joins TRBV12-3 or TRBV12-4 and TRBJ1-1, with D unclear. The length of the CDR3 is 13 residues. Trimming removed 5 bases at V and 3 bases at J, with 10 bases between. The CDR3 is CASSLDLYTEAFF. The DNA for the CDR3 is TGTGCCAGCAGTCTCGACCTCTACACTGAAGCTTTCTTT.